This entry is about one T cell receptor (beta chain). Generated by immunoSEQ multiplex PCR, the TCRdb table keeps only in-frame clones and is missing some. The data contain 700,000 or so clones, 70% to 90% of them singletons. These data originate in a study of shared T cell receptors in the human thymus. The germline gives CDR1 MGHRA, CDR2 YSYEKL. J was trimmed by 1 base and V by 4 bases; bases with no gene match: 18. This CDR3 contains 20 residues. This sample also appeared in a second study, on human thymus T cells. From that paper: Related studies found that unrelated individuals share highly overlapping thymic repertoires.

The sequenced material came from thymocytes. The V gene is TRBV4-1, the J gene TRBJ2-1, with 8 bases fitting TRBD2. This clonotype originated in a girl younger than two with a congenital heart defect. As DNA, the CDR3 is TGCGCCAGCAGCCCACGCCCCTCCAAACGGGGGGGCCTTTCCTACAATGAGCAGTTCTTC. Translating it yields CASSPRPSKRGGLSYNEQFF.